This TCR beta chain was found in a study of CD8 T cells in ankylosing spondylitis. Study results and caveats: Seemingly distinctive of ankylosing spondylitis blood was a TCR beta motif formed by eight highly homologous variants.

Note on this clonotype: Its antigen is not identified.

One entry per CDR3 protein, called by TCRdb with MiXCR from the 5' RACE reads. Among fewer than 500,000 distinct CDR3 sequences listed, 20% to 30% were seen once. The CDR3 covers 18 residues. CDR1 is SGHAT and CDR2 is FQNNGV in the germline V gene. V gave up 1 base and J gave up 5 bases; unmatched junction bases: 10. What was sequenced was blood, either unsorted or a sorted T cell fraction (not recorded which). The J gene is TRBJ2-3, the V gene TRBV11-2; 12 bases match TRBD2. This TCR came from a male donor with ankylosing spondylitis. Written as DNA, the CDR3 is TGTGCCAGCAGCTTAGGACTAGCGGGAGTTCCCGGGCGAGATACGCAGTATTTT. It specifies CASSLGLAGVPGRDTQYF.